This T cell receptor beta chain was sequenced during a study of T cells in Graves' hyperthyroidism and ophthalmopathy. What was amplified from RNA transcripts were TCR beta CDR3 regions. TCR CDR3 regions were first amplified by RT-PCR with HTBI primers. TCRdb analysed the multiplex PCR reads with MiXCR anew, one entry per CDR3 protein. The table shows nearly 600,000 distinct CDR3 sequences, with approximately 15% occurring only once. V was cut by 5 bases and J by 5 bases, with 7 bases left in between. Germline values: CDR1 SEHNR, CDR2 FQNEAQ (reference sequence). This CDR3 spans 11 amino acids. V is TRBV7-9 and J is TRBJ2-7, with no clear D. The source is a woman aged 25 to 39 with Graves' hyperthyroidism that later progressed to Graves' ophthalmopathy. Sequencing was carried out using blood. For the CDR3, the DNA is TGTGCCAGCAGCGCCCGGGACGAGCAGTACTTC. Amino acid sequence: CASSARDEQYF. The full variable domain, in which reference TRBV7-9 and TRBJ2-7 provide the parts outside the CDR3, is DTGVSQNPRHKITKRGQNVTFRCDPISEHNRLYWYRQTLGQGPEFLTYFQNEAQLEKSRLLSDRFSAERPKGSFSTLEIQRTEQGDSAMYLCASSARDEQYFGPGTRLTVT.